Given below is one T cell receptor (beta chain) in context. This clonotype was detected only a few times. This receptor's antigen is unknown. There are no base qualities to consult, and no much larger clone falls within one base. TCR beta CDR3 regions were amplified from RNA transcripts for repertoire sequencing. A first-round RT-PCR used HTBI primers with the Qiagen OneStep RT-PCR kit, followed by a second-round multiplex PCR, size selection and purification. Sequencing of the libraries was carried out on an Illumina HiSeq2000 in paired-end mode with 100 bp reads. From the authors' description of their analysis: SOAPnuke was used to process the reads, throwing out any read that had adapters, had uncalled bases, had a mean Phred below 15, or lacked an exact constant-primer or identifier match. COPE v1.2.5 was used to merge high-quality paired reads. Clonotypes were defined as unique nucleotide sequences and were aligned to IMGT TRB V, D and J references using MiTCR v1.1. The analysis was limited to V-J combinations with a frequency above 0.0001, which together covered approximately 99% of repertoires. A TCR clonal expansion and chaos score per V-J combination was defined as the ratio of F50 clonal expansion to chaos observed in the TCRdist matrix. Welch's t-statistics and random forest were used to narrow the features down to roughly twelve V-J combinations, which were then fed into a naive Bayes classifier. The Morisita-Horn index was used to measure how similar the thyroid and blood repertoires were. In TCRdb, the public reads were trimmed at Q25 with fastp and aligned with MiXCR, with productive beta chains retained. Every CDR3 protein is listed once, alongside the most common genes and DNA of its rows. The V and J calls were determined by TCRdb, not by the authors. A total of over a million distinct CDR3 sequences appear in this sample, about 40% of them only once. Of the sample, around 10% falls within the top ten clones.

The data belong to a study of Graves' ophthalmopathy and Graves' hyperthyroidism (dated by TCRdb to 2016 to 2019). For the study in its entirety: Hyperthyroidism was defined as stable when no progression to ophthalmopathy occurred within 18 months of follow-up. The study used signatures of the TCR beta repertoire to tell Graves' ophthalmopathy apart from Graves' hyperthyroidism and to predict which patients would progress to ophthalmopathy. In total, 135 blood samples were TCR-sequenced: 43 ophthalmopathy, approximately 75 hyperthyroidism and around 17 hyperthyroidism-to-ophthalmopathy patients. To explore V-J signatures that separate ophthalmopathy from hyperthyroidism, a discovery set of about 98 patients was enrolled, consisting of about 45 with ophthalmopathy and 57 with stable hyperthyroidism. An independent validation cohort was composed of approximately 19 hyperthyroidism patients and some 16 patients who later progressed from hyperthyroidism to ophthalmopathy. T-cell repertoires of thyroid tissue and blood were compared in about 6 hyperthyroidism patients. Following sampling, methimazole starting at 30 mg daily was administered to hyperthyroidism patients, and high-dose intravenous methylprednisolone was administered to ophthalmopathy patients. Overall study outcomes, separate from this receptor: Sample size was not statistically predetermined, and group allocation was not concealed from the investigators. The 13-signature model separated ophthalmopathy from stable hyperthyroidism with around 90% sensitivity and about 84% specificity in cross-validation, and 80%/75% in the test set. In validation, the model predicted ophthalmopathy progression with about 70% sensitivity and less than 80% specificity; more than ten predicted patients were CT-confirmed with GO in a median of 6.5 months. Most expanded thyroid clonotypes with a frequency above 0.001 also appeared in blood, which suggests that blood repertoires may reflect the immune response in the thyroid.

Hyperthyroidism patients were newly diagnosed, with disease duration under 2 months, and aged 18 to 65 years. Anyone with other autoimmune diseases, uncontrolled infections, pregnancy or lactation was excluded from the study. Diagnosis was based on clinical symptoms, serum thyroxine, TRAb, thyroid ultrasound and orbital computed tomography. Trizol reagent was used to extract the total RNA, and its quality was then checked on an Agilent 2100 Bioanalyzer. In the germline V gene (reference sequence), CDR1 corresponds to SEHNR and CDR2 to FQNEAQ. The CDR3 sequence holds 15 residues, the cysteine and phenylalanine included. Of the read, only the CDR3 DNA is kept; its 45 bases are in frame from base 1. At the junction V is shortened by 1 base and J by 0 bases, with 10 bases in between.

The sample was peripheral blood or thyroid tissue (not recorded which). This receptor was identified in an adult man with Graves' hyperthyroidism. This chain is built from TRBV7-9 and TRBJ2-7; no D gene is confidently identified. At the DNA level, the sequence is TGTGCCAGCAGCTTAGGGGAAACCCCCTCCTACGAGCAGTACTTC. Translation gives CASSLGETPSYEQYF.